Given below is one TCR beta chain in context. The data derive from a study of shared clonotypes between healthy human individuals. The CDR3 is 14 amino acids. V lost 8 bases, J lost 2 bases, and 16 bases lay in between. Germline CDR1 reads MNHEY; CDR2 reads SMNVEV (reference sequence). CD45RO-negative CD8 cells positively selected for CCR7 made up the naive population, which excluded terminally differentiated effector memory CD45RA+ cells. Method: immunoSEQ multiplex PCR; TCRdb's copy keeps in-frame clones and lacks some. This table holds 1.5 million to 2.5 million clones, roughly 95% found once. The source of this sequence is a man between 18 and 29 years old in good health. Specimen: naive CD8+ T cells sorted from blood. J is TRBJ2-7 and V is TRBV27; D unclear. Here the CDR3 DNA reads TGTGCCAGCTCTTATGGGCCCCGGGCCTACGAGCAGTACTTC. This codes for CASSYGPRAYEQYF.